Below, 28 T cell receptor beta chains from the same sample are listed, as sequenced in a study of post-analysis software for immune sequencing data. Findings and limits, study-wide: Five TRBV segments, including TRBV5-6, TRBV5-1 and TRBV20-1, were more frequent in patients than controls.

TCR beta libraries were prepared from cDNA with unique molecular identifiers. Using its own MiXCR run on the PCR reads, TCRdb lists one record per CDR3 protein. The sample includes hundreds of thousands of distinct CDR3 sequences, 36% of them seen just once. These receptors lack a known antigen. The sample consisted of blood. The receptors stem from a girl aged 10 to 17 with multiple sclerosis.

This clonotype was observed a handful of times. The genes are TRBV5-1 and TRBJ2-1; 7 bases line up with TRBD2. Germline V gene sequence: CDR1 SGHRS, CDR2 YFSETQ. Trimming at V came to 0 bases and at J to 10 bases, leaving 19 bases not matched to a gene. The CDR3 loop spans 18 amino acids. The CDR3 loop is CASSLVTGGGGRGREQFF. The CDR3 region has the DNA TGCGCCAGCAGCTTGGTCACAGGCGGGGGAGGCCGGGGACGAGAGCAGTTCTTC.

The table lists this clonotype with a few counts. A much larger clone is a single base away; this may be a read error. V usage is TRBV10-3 and J usage is TRBJ2-5, with 11 bases that match TRBD2. Germline lookup yields CDR1 ENHRY and CDR2 SYGVKD. The CDR3 has 15 amino acids. The CDR3, as DNA: TGTGCCGTCAGTGATGGGACTAGCGGACAAGAGACCCAGTACTTC. It translates to CAVSDGTSGQETQYF.

This rearrangement joins TRBV7-8 to TRBJ2-5; 7 nucleotides align to TRBD2. Looked up from germline, CDR1 is SGHVS and CDR2 is FQNEAQ. After removal of 4 bases from V and 11 bases from J, the junction contained 13 bases not matched to a gene. The CDR3 totals 14 residues. CDR3 in DNA: TGTGCCAGCAGCTCGGCGGGAGTCTACAATGAGCAGTACTTC. This gives the protein CASSSAGVYNEQYF. The full variable domain, rest sourced from reference TRBV7-8 and TRBJ2-5, is GAGVSQSPRYKVAKRGQDVALRCDPISGHVSLFWYQQALGQGPEFLTYFQNEAQLDKSGLPSDRFFAERPEGSVSTLKIQRTQQEDSAVYLCASSSAGVYNEQYFGPGTRLLVL.

This clonotype occurred a few times. One junction end disagrees with the germline gene, perhaps due to a read error. This sequence joins TRBV5-1 and TRBJ1-1, with D unclear. CDR3 length: 13 residues. CDR1 and CDR2 from the germline V gene are SGHRS and YFSETQ. This chain's CDR3 is CATSLDWTTEAFF. The CDR3, as DNA: TGCGCCACCAGCCTCGATTGGACCACTGAAGCTTTCTTT. Supplemented by reference TRBV5-1 and TRBJ1-1, the full variable domain reads KAGVTQTPRYLIKTRGQQVTLSCSPISGHRSVSWYQQTPGQGLQFLFEYFSETQRNKGNFPGRFSGRQFSNSRSEMNVSTLELGDSALYLCATSLDWTTEAFFGQGTRLTVV.

On this clonotype: This sequence may be a read error, since a much larger clone differs from it by one base. The chain uses TRBV28 and TRBJ1-5; unclear D gene. The germline V and J ends were trimmed by 10 bases and 2 bases, with 21 bases remaining between them. This CDR3 is built from 16 residues. The germline V gene encodes CDR1 MDHEN and CDR2 SYDVKM. The CDR3 coding sequence is TGTGCCATCAAATCCTTGGTCCGGATCGGCAATCAGCCCCAGCATTTT. Translating it yields CAIKSLVRIGNQPQHF.

This rearrangement joins TRBV5-4 to TRBJ1-2, with TRBD1 as a possible D gene (5 bases). The V and J ends lost 0 bases and 2 bases respectively, with 11 bases between them. CDR1 and CDR2 from the germline V gene are SGHNT and YYREEE (reference sequence). The CDR3 length is 15 residues. CDR3 amino acids: CASSLATGLNYGYTF. The CDR3 coding sequence is TGTGCCAGCAGCTTGGCCACAGGTCTAAACTATGGCTACACCTTC.

This clonotype was detected a few times. The gene calls are TRBV7-9 and TRBJ1-6; D gene uncertain. The CDR3 sequence is 15 residues long. With 7 bases removed from V and 5 bases from J, the gap between germline ends came to 15 bases. Germline CDR1 is SEHNR and CDR2 is FQNEAQ (reference sequence). CDR3 amino acids: CASNLVGMNNSPLHF. CDR3 in DNA: TGTGCCAGCAACTTGGTAGGGATGAATAATTCACCCCTCCACTTT.

The CDR3 region is CSARGGQGLRQPQHF. The CDR3 nucleotides are TGCAGTGCTAGAGGAGGACAGGGTTTAAGGCAGCCCCAGCATTTT. The genes are TRBV20-1 and TRBJ1-5; TRBD1 matches at 8 bases. Germline lookup yields CDR1 DFQATT and CDR2 SNEGSKA (reference sequence). After removal of 1 base from V and 7 bases from J, the junction contained 9 bases not matched to a gene. The CDR3 is 15 amino acids.

The count of this clonotype is one. A much larger clone sits a single nucleotide away, making a read error possible. The V call is TRBV29-1, the J call TRBJ1-2, with TRBD1 identical over 7 bases. V was pared by 5 bases and J by 0 bases, with 12 bases of the junction left unmatched. Germline V gene data show CDR1 as SQVTM and CDR2 as ANQGSEA. This CDR3 region has 16 residues. The CDR3 nucleotides read TGCAGCGTTCCCCATTACGACAGGGACGCTAACTATGGCTACACCTTC. Protein sequence: CSVPHYDRDANYGYTF.

This clonotype turned up a few times. The CDR3 sequence is CASSRTSGQETQFF. The CDR3 DNA sequence: TGTGCCAGCAGTCGGACTAGCGGCCAAGAGACCCAGTTCTTC. The J gene is TRBJ2-1, the V gene TRBV12-3 or TRBV12-4; 10 nucleotides align to TRBD2. There are 14 residues in the CDR3. Trimming removed 5 bases from V and 13 bases from J; junction bases left unmatched: 11.

This clonotype was counted at least ten times. V is TRBV20-1 and J is TRBJ2-1; 11 bases match TRBD2. This CDR3 has 14 residues. Unmatched junction bases numbered 8, after V lost 5 bases and J lost 8 bases. Germline V gene data show CDR1 as DFQATT and CDR2 as SNEGSKA (reference sequence). The CDR3 is CSASPSGGIYEQFF. CDR3 nucleotides: TGCAGTGCTTCCCCTAGCGGGGGGATTTATGAGCAGTTCTTC.

Of note for this clonotype: A much larger clone is a single base away; this may be a read error. This chain uses TRBV20-1 with TRBJ2-1; D may match TRBD1 or TRBD2 (6 bases each). This CDR3 is built from 14 residues. Germline CDR1 DFQATT, CDR2 SNEGSKA (reference sequence). The CDR3 sequence is CNALGGPGSNEQFF. The DNA for the CDR3 is TGCAATGCCCTCGGGGGCCCAGGGTCCAATGAGCAGTTCTTC.

The chain carries TRBV12-3 or TRBV12-4 and TRBJ1-1; no reliable D call. The V and J ends lost 2 bases and 4 bases respectively, with 8 bases between them. CDR3 length: 13 amino acids. CDR3 amino acids: CASSLRFGTEAFF. For the CDR3, the DNA is TGTGCCAGCAGTTTACGTTTCGGCACTGAAGCTTTCTTT.

This clonotype was recorded many times. This sequence joins TRBV12-3 or TRBV12-4 and TRBJ2-1, with TRBD1 matching 7 bases. This CDR3 has 16 amino acids. The junction had 7 bases not matched to a gene; V was cut back by 5 bases and J by 0 bases. The CDR3 spells CASSVDRFVSYNEQFF. CDR3 nucleotides: TGTGCCAGCAGTGTGGACAGGTTCGTCTCCTACAATGAGCAGTTCTTC.

This clonotype was seen only a few times. This chain connects TRBV10-3 to TRBJ1-2; TRBD1 agrees at 9 bases. The CDR3 runs 16 residues. V trimming: 4 bases; J trimming: 3 bases; junction bases outside the gene matches: 9. Germline CDR1 and CDR2: ENHRY and SYGVKD. As DNA, the CDR3 is TGTGCCATCAGTGTGGACAGGGGACGTCTTGACTATGGCTACACCTTC. Translating gives CAISVDRGRLDYGYTF.

Worth noting for this clonotype: This clone may be a read error of a much larger clone one base away. The V gene is TRBV20-1, the J gene TRBJ2-6; the D is unclear. Per germline, CDR1 DFQATT and CDR2 SNEGSKA (reference sequence). CDR3 length: 11 residues. Trimming cost V 8 bases and J 5 bases, with 7 bases left between them. The DNA for the CDR3 is TGCAGTACCGGACGGGCCAACGTCCTGACTTTC. This gives the protein CSTGRANVLTF.

The V gene is TRBV3-1, the J gene TRBJ1-2; D remains unclear. The CDR3 is 14 amino acids. Trimming took 1 base from V and 11 from J, leaving 17 bases between them. Germline V gene data show CDR1 as LGHDT and CDR2 as YNNKEL (reference sequence). As DNA, the CDR3 is TGTGCCAGCAGCCAAGTCGCCTCCGTCGCTAAGTACACCTTC. This encodes CASSQVASVAKYTF.

Notes on this clonotype: It may be a read error: a sequence one base away is much more abundant. This rearrangement joins TRBV5-1 to TRBJ1-2; 9 nucleotides align to TRBD1. The CDR3 spans 14 residues. Germline CDR1 is SGHRS and CDR2 is YFSETQ. This CDR3 reads CAGSPDRGHYGYTF. In DNA form, the CDR3 reads TGCGCCGGCAGCCCGGACAGGGGCCACTATGGCTACACCTTC.

About this clonotype: One end of the junction varies from germline; a read error may be responsible. J is TRBJ1-4 and V is TRBV4-2, with a tentative D call TRBD1 (5 bases). The CDR3 covers 18 residues. Looked up from germline, CDR1 is LGHNA and CDR2 is YNFKEQ. CDR3 coding DNA: TGTGCCTGCAGCCCTCCCGGGACCCTATCGTCGACTAATGAAAAACTGTTTTTT. It encodes CACSPPGTLSSTNEKLFF.

This clonotype was seen a few times. A read error is possible here, since a much larger clone lies one base away. This chain joins TRBV29-1 and TRBJ2-3; D could derive from TRBD1 or TRBD2 (5 bases each). The CDR3 has 12 amino acids. The germline V gene encodes CDR1 SQVTM and CDR2 ANQGSEA. The chain's CDR3 is CSWTPSTGTQYF. DNA for the CDR3: TGCAGCTGGACACCTAGCACAGGTACGCAGTATTTT.

Turning to this clonotype: At one end, the junction sequence differs from germline, possibly due to a read error. This chain uses TRBV11-2 with TRBJ2-3; no definite D call. Germline V gives CDR1 SGHAT, CDR2 FQNNGV. The CDR3 runs to 13 residues. For the CDR3, the DNA is TGTGCCAACAGCCCCGGCAGCACAGATACGCAGTATTTT. It is translated as CANSPGSTDTQYF.

A note on this clonotype: A much more abundant neighbour one base away suggests this may be a read error. J is TRBJ1-4 and V is TRBV7-6; D not certain. Germline V lookup: CDR1 SGHVS, CDR2 FNYEAQ. The CDR3 contains 15 residues. The CDR3 DNA is TGTGCCAGCAGCGTAGAAATGGGGTTTAATGAAAAACGGTTTTTT. Translating it yields CASSVEMGFNEKRFF. The full variable domain, its missing parts supplied by reference TRBV7-6 and TRBJ1-4, is GAGVSQSPRYKVTKRGQDVALRCDPISGHVSLYWYRQALGQGPEFLTYFNYEAQQDKSGLPNDRFSAERPEGSISTLTIQRTEQRDSAMYRCASSVEMGFNEKRFFGSGTQLSVL.

The genes are TRBV5-1 and TRBJ2-4; the D gene is possibly TRBD1 (5 bases). The V gene lost 0 bases and the J gene lost 3 bases, with 16 bases spanning the gap. The CDR3 has 17 residues. Germline CDR1 and CDR2: SGHRS and YFSETQ. The CDR3 region has the DNA TGCGCCAGCAGCTTGGGTAGGGGTATGTCGGGCAAAAACATTCAGTACTTC. This encodes CASSLGRGMSGKNIQYF.

Concerning this clonotype itself: An end of the junction does not agree with germline; a read error may underlie this. This chain links TRBV6-5 with TRBJ2-3, with D uncertain. Germline V gene data show CDR1 as MNHEY and CDR2 as SVGAGI. This CDR3 contains 12 residues. CDR3 sequence reads: CTSSRSPDTQYF. The CDR3 DNA is TGTACCAGCAGTCGTAGCCCAGATACGCAGTATTTT.

The chain links TRBV14 to TRBJ1-1; TRBD1 might be the D (5 bases). The V and J ends lost 1 base and 7 bases respectively, with 13 bases between them. Per germline, CDR1 SGHDN and CDR2 FVKESK. This CDR3 comprises 14 residues. The CDR3 nucleotides are TGTGCCAGCAGCCAAGTAGGAGGGGCTGATGAAGCTTTCTTT. This codes for CASSQVGGADEAFF.

This clonotype has a handful of counts. V usage is TRBV20-1 and J usage is TRBJ2-2, with 8 bases matching TRBD2. V trimming: 3 bases; J trimming: 4 bases; junction bases outside the gene matches: 7. Germline V gives CDR1 DFQATT, CDR2 SNEGSKA (reference sequence). This CDR3 comprises 15 residues. This CDR3 reads CSASGGLAGTGELFF. CDR3 coding DNA: TGCAGTGCTAGCGGGGGTCTAGCGGGCACCGGGGAGCTGTTTTTT.

With respect to this clonotype: Being one base from a much bigger clone, this may be a read error. The chain combines TRBV5-6 with TRBJ2-1; perhaps TRBD2 as D (5 bases). The CDR3 is made up of 14 amino acids. Trimming took off 5 bases at V and 7 bases at J, with 16 bases between the two ends. CDR1 and CDR2 (germline): SGHDT, YYEEEE. CDR3 nucleotide sequence: TGTGCCAGCAGTTACGTTGTAAGCGGAAATGAGCAGTTCTTC. Translation gives CASSYVVSGNEQFF.

In the case of this clonotype: A single base separates this from a much larger clone, so it may be a read error. The chain joins TRBV20-1 to TRBJ2-5; TRBD2 agrees at 12 bases. The trim removed 3 bases at V and 5 bases at J, leaving 4 bases unmatched. CDR1 is DFQATT, CDR2 SNEGSKA, per germline (reference sequence). The CDR3 totals 14 residues. CDR3: CSARGLAGTETQYF. The CDR3, as DNA: TGCAGTGCTAGGGGACTAGCGGGTACCGAGACCCAGTACTTC.